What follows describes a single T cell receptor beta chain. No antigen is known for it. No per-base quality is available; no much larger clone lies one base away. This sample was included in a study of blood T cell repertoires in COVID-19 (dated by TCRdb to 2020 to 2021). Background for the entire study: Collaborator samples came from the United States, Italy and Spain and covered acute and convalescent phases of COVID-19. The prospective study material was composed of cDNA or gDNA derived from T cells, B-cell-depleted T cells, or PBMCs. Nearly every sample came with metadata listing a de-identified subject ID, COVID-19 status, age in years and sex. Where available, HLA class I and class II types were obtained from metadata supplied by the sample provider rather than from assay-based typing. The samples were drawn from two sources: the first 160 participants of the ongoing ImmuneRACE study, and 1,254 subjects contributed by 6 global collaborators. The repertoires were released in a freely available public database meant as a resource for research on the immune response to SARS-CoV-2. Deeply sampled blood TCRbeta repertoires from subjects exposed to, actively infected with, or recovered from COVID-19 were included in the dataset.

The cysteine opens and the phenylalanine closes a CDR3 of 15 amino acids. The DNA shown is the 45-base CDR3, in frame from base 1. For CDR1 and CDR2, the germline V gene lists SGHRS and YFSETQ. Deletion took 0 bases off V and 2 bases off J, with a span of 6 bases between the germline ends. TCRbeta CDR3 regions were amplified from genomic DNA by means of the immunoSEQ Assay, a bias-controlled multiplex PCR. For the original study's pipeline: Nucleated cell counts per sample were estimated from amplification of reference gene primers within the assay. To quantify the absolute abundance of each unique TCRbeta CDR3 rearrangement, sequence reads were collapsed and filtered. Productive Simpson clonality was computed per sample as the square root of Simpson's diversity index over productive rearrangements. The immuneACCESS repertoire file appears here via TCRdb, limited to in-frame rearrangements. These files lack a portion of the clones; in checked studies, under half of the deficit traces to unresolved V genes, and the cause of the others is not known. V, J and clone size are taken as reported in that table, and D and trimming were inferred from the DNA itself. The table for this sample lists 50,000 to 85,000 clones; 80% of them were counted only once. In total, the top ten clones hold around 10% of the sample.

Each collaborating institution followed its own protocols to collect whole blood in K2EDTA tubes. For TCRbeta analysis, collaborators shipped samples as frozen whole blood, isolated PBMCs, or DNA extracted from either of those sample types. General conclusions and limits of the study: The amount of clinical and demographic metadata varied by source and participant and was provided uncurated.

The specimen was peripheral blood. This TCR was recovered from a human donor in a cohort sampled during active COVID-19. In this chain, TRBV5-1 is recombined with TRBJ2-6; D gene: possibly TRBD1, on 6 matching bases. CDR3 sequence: CASSLEGAGANVLTF. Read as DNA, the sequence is TGCGCCAGCAGCTTGGAGGGGGCTGGGGCCAACGTCCTGACTTTC. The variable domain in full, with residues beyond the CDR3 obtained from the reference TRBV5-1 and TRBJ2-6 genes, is KAGVTQTPRYLIKTRGQQVTLSCSPISGHRSVSWYQQTPGQGLQFLFEYFSETQRNKGNFPGRFSGRQFSNSRSEMNVSTLELGDSALYLCASSLEGAGANVLTFGAGSRLTVL.